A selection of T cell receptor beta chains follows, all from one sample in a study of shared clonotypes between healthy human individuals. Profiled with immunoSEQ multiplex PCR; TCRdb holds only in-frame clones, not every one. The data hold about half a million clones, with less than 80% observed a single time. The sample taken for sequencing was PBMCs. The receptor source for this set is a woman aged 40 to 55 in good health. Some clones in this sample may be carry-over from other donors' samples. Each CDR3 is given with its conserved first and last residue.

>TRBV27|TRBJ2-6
CASSPQGGAFGANVLTF
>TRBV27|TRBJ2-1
CASSPSAGSYNEQFF
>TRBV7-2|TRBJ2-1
CASSLGGAHSYNEQFF
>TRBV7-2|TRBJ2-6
CASTLGGAGANVLTF
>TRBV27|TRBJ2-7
CASRLDRSYEQYF
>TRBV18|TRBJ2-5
CASSPPSGQQETQYF
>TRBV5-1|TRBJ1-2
CASSLGQTIYGYTF
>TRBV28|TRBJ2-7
CASSPPQAYLEQYF
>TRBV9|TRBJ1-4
CASSLLTGGNEKLFF
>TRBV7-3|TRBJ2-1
CASSLRSGSGRWGEQFF